Listed below are T cell receptor beta chains from one sample, sequenced in a study of blood T cell repertoires in COVID-19. Using immunoSEQ multiplex PCR, the repertoire was profiled, and TCRdb retains in-frame clones only, with some absent. The data show over 70,000 clones, roughly 82% seen once. Sequenced sample: peripheral blood. These receptors all come from a woman older than 75 with active or convalescent COVID-19. Both conserved end residues are part of each CDR3. The order of the fields is J gene, clone size, D gene, V gene, CDR3 protein, CDR3 DNA. D genes are given only for firm matches. Rows give clone size only sometimes, using once, few, many, or a class for an expanded clone.

J gene: TRBJ2-7
clone size: few
D gene: TRBD2
V gene: TRBV11-2
CDR3 protein: CASSLTSGGAYEQYF
CDR3 DNA: TGTGCCAGCAGCTTGACTAGCGGGGGGGCCTACGAGCAGTACTTC

J gene: TRBJ1-2
clone size: NA
D gene: NA
V gene: TRBV5-1
CDR3 protein: CASSLRGSEVGGYTF
CDR3 DNA: TGCGCCAGCAGCCTCAGGGGATCAGAAGTTGGTGGCTACACCTTC

J gene: TRBJ1-5
clone size: few
D gene: NA
V gene: TRBV6-5
CDR3 protein: CASSYSPSPNQPQHF
CDR3 DNA: TGTGCCAGCAGTTACTCGCCCAGTCCTAATCAGCCCCAGCATTTT

J gene: TRBJ2-3
clone size: NA
D gene: NA
V gene: TRBV6-5
CDR3 protein: CASSLRQNTDTQYF
CDR3 DNA: TGTGCCAGCAGTCTGAGACAAAACACAGATACGCAGTATTTT

J gene: TRBJ2-7
clone size: NA
D gene: NA
V gene: TRBV19
CDR3 protein: CASSPTRGSRSSSYEQYF
CDR3 DNA: TGTGCCAGTAGTCCCACCAGGGGCAGCCGTTCCAGCTCCTACGAGCAGTACTTC

J gene: TRBJ2-4
clone size: NA
D gene: NA
V gene: TRBV7-8
CDR3 protein: CASSPERVRAKNIQYF
CDR3 DNA: TGTGCCAGCAGCCCCGAACGAGTCCGAGCCAAAAACATTCAGTACTTC

J gene: TRBJ1-1
clone size: NA
D gene: NA
V gene: TRBV5-8
CDR3 protein: CASSFDSGYTEAFF
CDR3 DNA: TGTGCCAGCAGCTTTGACTCGGGGTACACTGAAGCTTTCTTT

J gene: TRBJ1-5
clone size: NA
D gene: TRBD1
V gene: TRBV6-5
CDR3 protein: CASSPTGGDNQPQHF
CDR3 DNA: TGTGCCAGCAGTCCAACAGGGGGCGACAATCAGCCCCAGCATTTT

J gene: TRBJ1-5
clone size: NA
D gene: TRBD1
V gene: TRBV30
CDR3 protein: CAWSEQGGQPQHF
CDR3 DNA: TGTGCCTGGAGTGAGCAGGGGGGACAGCCCCAGCATTTT

J gene: TRBJ2-2
clone size: NA
D gene: TRBD1
V gene: TRBV7-9
CDR3 protein: CASSARDSQAGELFF
CDR3 DNA: TGTGCCAGCAGTGCCCGGGACAGCCAAGCCGGGGAGCTGTTTTTT

J gene: TRBJ1-6
clone size: NA
D gene: NA
V gene: TRBV5-5
CDR3 protein: CASSSRATYNSPLHF
CDR3 DNA: TGTGCCAGCAGCTCCAGGGCTACCTATAATTCACCCCTCCACTTT

J gene: TRBJ2-7
clone size: NA
D gene: NA
V gene: TRBV9
CDR3 protein: CASSPGWGRDYEQYF
CDR3 DNA: TGTGCCAGCAGCCCGGGGTGGGGAAGGGACTACGAGCAGTACTTC

J gene: TRBJ2-1
clone size: NA
D gene: TRBD1
V gene: TRBV7-3
CDR3 protein: CASSRTPSTGYNEQFF
CDR3 DNA: TGTGCCAGCAGCCGCACCCCCTCGACAGGGTACAATGAGCAGTTCTTC

J gene: TRBJ1-1
clone size: NA
D gene: NA
V gene: TRBV29-1
CDR3 protein: CSARIANTEAFF
CDR3 DNA: TGCAGCGCACGCATAGCGAACACTGAAGCTTTCTTT

J gene: TRBJ2-2
clone size: NA
D gene: TRBD2
V gene: TRBV4-3
CDR3 protein: CASSRTVAGGNTGELFF
CDR3 DNA: TGCGCCAGCAGCCGGACGGTAGCGGGGGGGAACACCGGGGAGCTGTTTTTT

J gene: TRBJ1-4
clone size: few
D gene: NA
V gene: TRBV7-9
CDR3 protein: CASSPGRTTGRPNEKLFF
CDR3 DNA: TGTGCCAGCAGCCCAGGCAGGACAACAGGGCGTCCTAATGAAAAACTGTTTTTT

J gene: TRBJ1-1
clone size: NA
D gene: NA
V gene: TRBV27
CDR3 protein: CASSSGGQNTEAFF
CDR3 DNA: TGTGCCAGCAGTTCAGGCGGGCAGAACACTGAAGCTTTCTTT

J gene: TRBJ1-4
clone size: NA
D gene: NA
V gene: TRBV3-1/TRBV3-2
CDR3 protein: CASSQSSAAKLFF
CDR3 DNA: TGTGCCAGCAGCCAATCCTCCGCGGCAAAACTGTTTTTT

J gene: TRBJ2-1
clone size: once
D gene: TRBD2
V gene: TRBV11-2
CDR3 protein: CASSLRLGLADYNEQFF
CDR3 DNA: TGTGCCAGCAGTCTTCGTCTGGGACTAGCGGACTACAATGAGCAGTTCTTC

J gene: TRBJ2-7
clone size: NA
D gene: NA
V gene: TRBV6-1
CDR3 protein: CASSEAGGVSYEQYF
CDR3 DNA: TGTGCCAGCAGTGAAGCAGGAGGGGTCTCCTACGAGCAGTACTTC

J gene: TRBJ1-1
clone size: NA
D gene: NA
V gene: TRBV18
CDR3 protein: CASSQGQLNTEAFF
CDR3 DNA: TGTGCCAGCTCACAAGGACAGTTGAACACTGAAGCTTTCTTT

J gene: TRBJ1-2
clone size: NA
D gene: NA
V gene: TRBV19
CDR3 protein: CASSLGLGYTF
CDR3 DNA: TGTGCCAGTAGTCTCGGGTTGGGCTACACCTTC

J gene: TRBJ2-7
clone size: NA
D gene: TRBD2
V gene: TRBV7-9
CDR3 protein: CASSPHGGNYEQYF
CDR3 DNA: TGTGCCAGCAGCCCCCACGGGGGGAACTACGAGCAGTACTTC

J gene: TRBJ2-3
clone size: NA
D gene: NA
V gene: TRBV15
CDR3 protein: CATSGGAEDTQYF
CDR3 DNA: TGTGCCACCAGCGGGGGGGCAGAAGATACGCAGTATTTT

J gene: TRBJ2-5
clone size: NA
D gene: NA
V gene: TRBV28
CDR3 protein: CASRRHSPQETQYF
CDR3 DNA: TGTGCCAGCAGGCGTCATTCGCCCCAAGAGACCCAGTACTTC

J gene: TRBJ2-1
clone size: NA
D gene: TRBD1
V gene: TRBV5-1
CDR3 protein: CASRTDRDNEQFF
CDR3 DNA: TGCGCCAGCAGGACTGACAGGGACAATGAGCAGTTCTTC